A single sample gave rise to the 8 T cell receptor beta chains below, sequenced in a study of cytomegalovirus exposure and HLA in healthy donors. With 60 Vbeta and 13 Jbeta primers, the PCR was carried out. Using immunoSEQ multiplex PCR, the repertoire was profiled, and TCRdb retains in-frame clones only, with some absent. This sample has 100,000 or so clones, with under 80% found just once. The sequencing input was PBMCs. Source of these receptors: a man in his thirties or forties in good health and CMV-seropositive.

The CDR3 DNA sequence: TGTGCCATCAGTGTTCAGACATCTAGCACAGATACGCAGTATTTT. It translates to CAISVQTSSTDTQYF. This rearrangement joins TRBV10-3 to TRBJ2-3; D uncertain. Trimming took 4 bases from V and 0 from J, leaving 11 bases between them. Germline-derived CDR1 and CDR2 are ENHRY and SYGVKD. CDR3 size: 15 residues.

V usage is TRBV6-6 and J usage is TRBJ2-7; 8 bases line up with TRBD2. Losses at the gene ends were 6 bases for V and 1 base for J; bases not matched to a gene: 8. Germline V CDR1 and CDR2: MNHNY, SVGAGI (reference sequence). This CDR3 has 15 amino acids. DNA of the CDR3: TGTGCCAGCAGCCCCGGGGGGGGTAGGTCCTACGAGCAGTACTTC. Translated, it gives CASSPGGGRSYEQYF.

The rearrangement uses TRBV6-1 and TRBJ1-4; D may be TRBD1 (6 bases). The CDR3 is 13 amino acids. The germline CDR1 and CDR2 sequences are MNHNS and SASEGT. Trimming took 7 bases from V and 8 from J, leaving 14 bases between them. This CDR3 reads CASTVWGPEKLFF. CDR3 DNA sequence: TGTGCCAGCACCGTTTGGGGGCCGGAAAAACTGTTTTTT.

This clone was counted a single time. V gene TRBV7-8 combines with J gene TRBJ2-1; unclear D gene. V shed 0 bases and J shed 7 bases, with 10 bases lying between them. Germline V CDR1 and CDR2: SGHVS, FQNEAQ. CDR3 length equals 14 residues. CDR3 sequence (DNA): TGTGCCAGCAGCTTAGCTTTGTCAATTAATGAGCAGTTCTTC. Its protein is CASSLALSINEQFF.

The rearrangement links TRBV5-1 to TRBJ2-3, with 11 bases lining up with TRBD1. J gave up 4 bases and V 3 bases, and 4 bases lay outside the gene matches. The V gene's germline CDR1 is SGHRS and CDR2 YFSETQ. The CDR3 is 15 amino acids. CDR3 loop: CASSWTGGIADTQYF. The CDR3 DNA is TGCGCCAGCAGCTGGACAGGGGGCATTGCAGATACGCAGTATTTT.

J is TRBJ2-7 and V is TRBV30; TRBD1 aligns across 7 bases. CDR3 length equals 13 residues. Trimming at V came to 1 base and at J to 3 bases, leaving 3 bases not matched to a gene. Per the germline V gene, CDR1 is GTSNPN and CDR2 is SVGIG (reference sequence). Here the CDR3 reads CAWSEGQDYEQYF. The CDR3 DNA is TGTGCCTGGAGTGAAGGACAGGACTACGAGCAGTACTTC.

V and J are TRBV4-2 and TRBJ2-5, with 9 bases that match TRBD2. CDR3 length equals 17 residues. J was trimmed by 4 bases and V by 1 base; bases with no gene match: 10. Germline assignment: CDR1 LGHNA and CDR2 YNFKEQ. The CDR3 nucleotides read TGTGCCAGCAGCCAAGTTGGTGGCGGGGGGGCCCCAGAGACCCAGTACTTC. Translation: CASSQVGGGGAPETQYF.

The chain combines TRBV2 with TRBJ2-7; 7 bases are a match to TRBD2. The CDR3 contains 16 residues. The trim removed 6 bases at V and 4 bases at J, leaving 15 bases unmatched. From germline, CDR1 is SNHLY and CDR2 FYNNEI. The CDR3 sequence is CASSETAAGRKYEQYF. CDR3 nucleotides: TGTGCCAGCAGCGAAACCGCAGCGGGGAGGAAGTACGAGCAGTACTTC. Drawing the rest from reference TRBV2 and TRBJ2-7, the complete variable domain is EPEVTQTPSHQVTQMGQEVILRCVPISNHLYFYWYRQILGQKVEFLVSFYNNEISEKSEIFDDQFSVERPDGSNFTLKIRSTKLEDSAMYFCASSETAAGRKYEQYFGPGTRLTVT.